The 32 T cell receptor beta chains reported below all come from one sample, sequenced in a study of Tregs in tolerant kidney transplant recipients. For these TCRs, the target antigens are not known. Here immunoSEQ multiplex PCR was the method, and the copy in TCRdb shows in-frame clones only, minus some. Altogether approximately 15,000 clones are present, 45% to 55% being singletons, with the ten largest covering 3.3%. After more than five days with irradiated graft donor PBMCs, CFSE-labeled recipient PBMCs were FACS-sorted. Sample: CD4+ T cells from blood cultured with allogeneic cells, taken before the transplant. The receptors come from a human patient who received a combined kidney and bone marrow transplant.

This clone rates as medium-sized (0.01 to 0.1%). The chain links TRBV18 to TRBJ2-6, with a weak D call TRBD1 (6 bases). Trimming stripped 5 bases from V and 4 bases from J, with 9 bases between. This CDR3 has 14 amino acids. Germline-derived CDR1 and CDR2 are KGHSH and LQKENI. CDR3 coding DNA: TGTGCCAGCTCAGCAAGGGGGGGGGCCAACGTCCTGACTTTC. Its protein is CASSARGGANVLTF.

This clone was seen a handful of times. The chain couples TRBV5-1 to TRBJ1-4, with D perhaps matching TRBD1 (5 bases). The germline V gene has CDR1 SGHRS and CDR2 YFSETQ. V gave up 0 bases and J gave up 8 bases, with 8 bases separating them. The CDR3 totals 13 residues. As DNA, the CDR3 is TGCGCCAGCAGCTTGGGCAGGGCCGAAAAACTGTTTTTT. Amino acid sequence: CASSLGRAEKLFF.

In its sample, this clone was seen a few times. V usage is TRBV7-2 and J usage is TRBJ2-1; TRBD2 aligns across 9 bases. This CDR3 contains 14 residues. The V and J ends lost 2 bases and 8 bases, in that order; junction bases with no gene match: 4. In germline, CDR1 is SGHTA, CDR2 FQGNSA. CDR3 in DNA: TGTGCCAGCAGCTTACTAGCGGGGTACCATGAGCAGTTCTTC. This sequence encodes CASSLLAGYHEQFF.

V is TRBV11-3 and J is TRBJ1-6; no clear D. CDR3 length: 13 residues. The V end was cut by 1 base, the J end by 6 bases, with 4 bases between. Germline CDR1 and CDR2: SGHNT and YENEEA. The CDR3, as DNA: TGTGCCAGCAGCTTAGGAGTTAATTCACCCCTCCACTTT. Translation: CASSLGVNSPLHF.

A single count supports this clone. One end of the junction varies from germline; a read error may be responsible. This chain links TRBV11-3 with TRBJ2-1, with 7 nucleotides matching TRBD2. The CDR3 has 18 residues. Germline V gene sequence: CDR1 SGHNT, CDR2 YENEEA. CDR3 loop: CASSLDQVSGQRNNGQFF. The CDR3 DNA follows: TGTGCCAGCAGCTTAGATCAAGTTAGCGGGCAAAGGAACAATGGGCAGTTCTTC.

V and J are TRBV27 and TRBJ1-2, with TRBD1 matching 9 bases. The V and J ends lost 2 bases and 8 bases, in that order; junction bases with no gene match: 3. The CDR3 extends over 13 amino acids. Germline lookup yields CDR1 MNHEY and CDR2 SMNVEV (reference sequence). The CDR3 sequence: CASSLGQGSGYTF. The CDR3 DNA reads as TGTGCCAGCAGTTTAGGACAGGGGTCGGGCTACACCTTC.

The rearrangement links TRBV11-3 to TRBJ2-7; 7 positions match TRBD2. Per the germline V gene, CDR1 is SGHNT and CDR2 is YENEEA. The V segment lost 2 bases and the J segment 4 bases; nucleotides outside the gene matches: 2. This CDR3 is 13 amino acids long. CDR3 region: CASSLSGLYEQYF. The CDR3, as DNA: TGTGCCAGCAGCTTATCGGGACTATACGAGCAGTACTTC.

This clone was detected once. V gene TRBV30 combines with J gene TRBJ1-2; perhaps TRBD1 as D (6 bases). Germline lookup yields CDR1 GTSNPN and CDR2 SVGIG (reference sequence). CDR3 size: 17 residues. Trimming cost V 0 bases and J 7 bases, with 24 bases left between them. CDR3: CAWSVPSLGQGIGGYTF. Written as DNA, the CDR3 is TGTGCCTGGAGTGTCCCCTCGCTGGGGCAGGGGATTGGTGGCTACACCTTC. The full variable domain, its missing parts supplied by reference TRBV30 and TRBJ1-2, is SQTIHQWPATLVQPVGSPLSLECTVEGTSNPNLYWYRQAAGRGLQLLFYSVGIGQISSEVPQNLSASRPQDRQFILSSKKLLLSDSGFYLCAWSVPSLGQGIGGYTFGSGTRLTVV.

The chain combines TRBV6-5 with TRBJ2-5; D is possibly TRBD1 (6 bases). The germline CDR1 and CDR2 sequences are MNHEY and SVGAGI. The CDR3 contains 13 residues. Trimming cost V 6 bases and J 0 bases, with 8 bases left between them. CDR3 protein: CASSGDNQETQYF. For the CDR3, the DNA is TGTGCCAGCAGCGGGGACAACCAAGAGACCCAGTACTTC.

The chain combines TRBV30 with TRBJ1-2, with 7 bases that match TRBD1. The J segment lost 4 bases and the V segment lost 1 base, leaving 9 bases of the junction unmatched. There are 15 residues in the CDR3. Germline CDR1 and CDR2: GTSNPN and SVGIG (reference sequence). The CDR3 DNA is TGTGCCTGGAGTGCTACCCGACAGGGCTTCTATGGCTACACCTTC. This codes for CAWSATRQGFYGYTF.

The chain uses TRBV7-9 and TRBJ2-5; 9 nucleotides line up with TRBD2. V lost 5 bases, J lost 4 bases, and 5 bases stayed unmatched. CDR3 length: 14 residues. Germline CDR1 and CDR2: SEHNR and FQNEAQ (reference sequence). CDR3 region: CASSTLAGPETQYF. CDR3 DNA: TGTGCCAGCAGCACCCTAGCGGGGCCAGAGACCCAGTACTTC.

This chain links TRBV19 with TRBJ2-7; 9 nucleotides agree with TRBD1. Germline CDR1 and CDR2: LNHDA and SQIVND (reference sequence). CDR3 length: 15 amino acids. V dropped 4 bases and J dropped 3; count of bases not matched to a gene: 7. CDR3 loop: CASSTPGTGNYEQYF. DNA of the CDR3: TGTGCCAGTAGTACTCCCGGGACAGGGAACTACGAGCAGTACTTC.

The chain carries TRBV6-1 and TRBJ1-2, with D perhaps matching TRBD1 (5 bases). The CDR3 length is 15 residues. Trimming removed 2 bases from V and 4 bases from J, with 14 bases in between. Germline V CDR1 and CDR2: MNHNS, SASEGT. The CDR3: CASSERSRVSYGYTF. CDR3 sequence (DNA): TGTGCCAGCAGTGAACGCTCCAGGGTGTCCTATGGCTACACCTTC.

The chain carries TRBV6-5 and TRBJ1-1, with D perhaps TRBD1 (5 bases). In germline, CDR1 is MNHEY, CDR2 SVGAGI. The CDR3 totals 14 residues. Trimming removed 5 bases from V and 2 bases from J, with 12 bases in between. The CDR3 DNA is TGTGCCAGCAGTCCCGACAGTTTTAACACTGAAGCTTTCTTT. It yields the protein CASSPDSFNTEAFF.

The genes are TRBV7-2 and TRBJ2-1; the D is unclear. CDR1 and CDR2 from the germline V gene are SGHTA and FQGNSA. Between the trimmed V and J ends, which lost 5 bases and 6 bases, there was a span of 5 bases. CDR3 length: 11 amino acids. This chain's CDR3 is CASSPFNEQFF. The CDR3 coding sequence is TGTGCCAGCAGCCCCTTCAATGAGCAGTTCTTC.

The chain joins TRBV7-2 to TRBJ2-5, with TRBD2 matching 7 bases. The CDR3 covers 16 residues. Per the germline V gene, CDR1 is SGHTA and CDR2 is FQGNSA. The junction had 7 bases not matched to a gene; V was cut back by 2 bases and J by 1 base. CDR3 protein: CASSLIAGGPQETQYF. The CDR3 nucleotides are TGTGCCAGCAGCTTAATAGCGGGCGGCCCCCAAGAGACCCAGTACTTC.

The rearrangement joins TRBV27 to TRBJ2-3, with D possibly matching TRBD2 (6 bases). The ends were cut back, 0 bases at V and 4 bases at J, with 17 bases in the middle. The CDR3 extends over 17 amino acids. The germline gives CDR1 MNHEY, CDR2 SMNVEV (reference sequence). Written as DNA, the CDR3 is TGTGCCAGCAGTTTATCGGTCGGAGCACCGGGAGCAGATACGCAGTATTTT. Protein: CASSLSVGAPGADTQYF.

The rearrangement links TRBV30 to TRBJ2-2; TRBD1 agrees at 9 bases. The CDR3 is made up of 15 amino acids. The V gene's germline CDR1 is GTSNPN and CDR2 SVGIG (reference sequence). J lost 3 bases, V lost 4 bases, and 6 bases had no gene match. The DNA of the CDR3 is TGTGCCTGGACTCGGGACAGGGCGGACACCGGGGAGCTGTTTTTT. It encodes CAWTRDRADTGELFF.

In its sample, this clone ranks as medium-sized. The chain combines TRBV10-3 with TRBJ2-7, with 7 bases that match TRBD2. Germline trimming cut 4 bases from V and 0 bases from J; bases unmatched to any gene: 12. The germline V gene has CDR1 ENHRY and CDR2 SYGVKD. The CDR3 consists of 17 residues. This CDR3 reads CAISARYTSGASYEQYF. Written as DNA, the CDR3 is TGTGCCATCAGTGCCAGGTATACCAGCGGGGCCTCCTACGAGCAGTACTTC.

This chain connects TRBV5-1 to TRBJ2-3; a possible D gene is TRBD1 (5 bases). Trimming stripped 0 bases from V and 1 base from J, with 9 bases between. This CDR3 spans 15 amino acids. Germline loops: CDR1 SGHRS, CDR2 YFSETQ. The CDR3 reads CASSLVPRGTDTQYF. CDR3 coding DNA: TGCGCCAGCAGCTTGGTTCCCAGGGGCACAGATACGCAGTATTTT.

The J gene is TRBJ2-5, the V gene TRBV21-1; the tabulated D call, TRBD1, remains unverified against the DNA. TRBV21-1 is termed a pseudogene. This CDR3 has 13 amino acids. This CDR3 is CASIKSRGETQYF. CDR3 bases: TGTGCCAGCATCAAATCCAGGGGAGAGACCCAGTACTTC.

The CDR3 sequence: CASSNRGTEAFF. The CDR3 DNA follows: TGTGCCAGCTCGAACAGGGGTACTGAAGCTTTCTTT. V and J are TRBV7-9 and TRBJ1-1; TRBD1 aligns across 7 bases. This CDR3 comprises 12 residues. V lost 8 bases to trimming and J lost 5 bases; unmatched junction nucleotides: 5. Germline V gene sequence: CDR1 SEHNR, CDR2 FQNEAQ (reference sequence). Full variable domain (remainder filled in from reference TRBV7-9 and TRBJ1-1): DTGVSQNPRHKITKRGQNVTFRCDPISEHNRLYWYRQTLGQGPEFLTYFQNEAQLEKSRLLSDRFSAERPKGSFSTLEIQRTEQGDSAMYLCASSNRGTEAFFGQGTRLTVV.

This clone was counted a few times. The chain joins TRBV4-3 to TRBJ1-1; D call uncertain. The V and J ends lost 0 bases and 3 bases respectively, with 14 bases between them. Germline CDR1 LGHNA, CDR2 YSLEER. This CDR3 contains 16 residues. This CDR3 reads CASSQEDSSFYTEAFF. The CDR3 DNA reads as TGCGCCAGCAGCCAAGAAGATTCCAGTTTCTACACTGAAGCTTTCTTT.

The chain carries TRBV27 and TRBJ2-7; D might be TRBD1 (5 bases). The CDR3 loop spans 14 amino acids. Trimming pared 7 bases from V and 7 bases from J, leaving 20 bases between. Germline V gene lookup returns CDR1 MNHEY and CDR2 SMNVEV (reference sequence). In DNA form, the CDR3 reads TGTGCCAGCACCCCCGGGCAGGGAATGAGGGAGCAGTACTTC. Translating gives CASTPGQGMREQYF.

The chain joins TRBV10-3 to TRBJ2-7, with TRBD2 identical over 10 bases. Per the germline V gene, CDR1 is ENHRY and CDR2 is SYGVKD. V shed 4 bases and J 0 bases; nucleotides not matched to a gene: 9. The CDR3 spans 17 residues. In DNA form, the CDR3 reads TGTGCCATCAGTGGCAATAGCGGGGGGTCGCTCTCCTACGAGCAGTACTTC. Encoded protein: CAISGNSGGSLSYEQYF.

This clone has only a few counts. V and J are TRBV27 and TRBJ1-6; 7 bases line up with TRBD1. Germline CDR1 reads MNHEY; CDR2 reads SMNVEV (reference sequence). V was pared by 5 bases and J by 4 bases, with 5 bases of the junction left unmatched. The CDR3 covers 15 residues. The CDR3, as DNA: TGTGCCAGCAGTCCACAGGGGAGTTATAATTCACCCCTCCACTTT. It translates to CASSPQGSYNSPLHF.

The chain links TRBV5-1 to TRBJ2-5, with TRBD2 matching over 7 bases. The J segment lost 5 bases and the V segment lost 2 bases, leaving 6 bases of the junction unmatched. Germline values: CDR1 SGHRS, CDR2 YFSETQ. The CDR3 consists of 14 residues. CDR3 protein: CASSFQGGLETQYF. CDR3 in DNA: TGCGCCAGCAGCTTCCAGGGAGGGTTGGAGACCCAGTACTTC.

This chain uses TRBV6-5 with TRBJ1-1, with TRBD1 matching 7 bases. Trimming cost V 8 bases and J 3 bases; bases outside gene matches: 3. Looked up from germline, CDR1 is MNHEY and CDR2 is SVGAGI. The CDR3 extends over 12 amino acids. This CDR3 is CASGQEHTEAFF. DNA for the CDR3: TGTGCCAGCGGACAGGAACACACTGAAGCTTTCTTT.

The chain carries TRBV11-3 and TRBJ1-2; 7 bases are shared with TRBD1. Trimming removed 5 bases from V and 4 bases from J; junction bases left unmatched: 1. CDR3 size: 12 residues. Germline V gives CDR1 SGHNT, CDR2 YENEEA. In DNA form, the CDR3 reads TGTGCCAGCAGCGGGGACAGCTATGGCTACACCTTC. It translates to CASSGDSYGYTF.

The rearrangement links TRBV2 to TRBJ2-5; tentative D call: TRBD1 (5 bases). Germline V CDR1 and CDR2: SNHLY, FYNNEI. The CDR3 runs to 14 residues. Trimming took off 10 bases at V and 0 bases at J, with 15 bases between the two ends. This CDR3 reads CATRVHIYQETQYF. CDR3 coding DNA: TGTGCCACCAGGGTTCACATTTACCAAGAGACCCAGTACTTC.

The J gene is TRBJ1-1, the V gene TRBV20-1, with D tentatively TRBD1 (6 bases). V lost 3 bases to trimming and J lost 10 bases, with 12 bases between them. Germline loops: CDR1 DFQATT, CDR2 SNEGSKA (reference sequence). This CDR3 has 11 amino acids. In nucleotides, the CDR3 is TGCAGTGCTAGTCCACAGGGATCAGCTTTCTTT. The encoded protein is CSASPQGSAFF.

This rearrangement joins TRBV19 to TRBJ2-5; 8 bases align to TRBD2. Germline V gene sequence: CDR1 LNHDA, CDR2 SQIVND (reference sequence). With 4 bases clipped from V and 2 bases from J, the junction kept 3 bases outside the gene matches. This CDR3 contains 14 residues. The CDR3 protein is CASSKGLAQETQYF. CDR3 nucleotides: TGTGCCAGTAGTAAAGGACTAGCACAAGAGACCCAGTACTTC.